Following are 4 T cell receptor beta chains from one sample sequenced in a study of T cell clusters in autoimmune cytopenias. TRB was amplified from roughly 270 ng of peripheral blood genomic DNA per sample. One tube held mixed TRB-A and TRB-B primer pools for touch-down PCR. TCRdb reprocessed the multiplex PCR reads, with one entry per CDR3 protein and no DNA. This sample's table reports about 8,400 distinct CDR3 sequences. The sequenced sample was peripheral blood. The receptors stem from a human donor with an autoimmune cytopenia or autoimmune hepatitis (not recorded which).

The chain has TRBV11-2 and TRBJ2-1; TCRdb proposes TRBD1, but this gene call is untestable without DNA. CDR3 length: 15 residues. CDR1 is SGHAT, CDR2 FQNNGV, per germline. The chain's CDR3 is CASSLRQGGYNEQFF.

The rearrangement joins TRBV20-1 to TRBJ2-5; TCRdb's assignment of TRBD2 cannot be checked, as there is no DNA. The CDR3 extends over 12 amino acids. The germline V gene has CDR1 DFQATT and CDR2 SNEGSKA (reference sequence). CDR3: CSAPLGQETQYF.

V usage is TRBV18 and J usage is TRBJ2-5; lacking DNA, the TRBD1 call made by TCRdb goes unchecked. In germline, CDR1 is KGHSH, CDR2 LQKENI. This CDR3 is built from 14 residues. The CDR3 sequence is CASSPGTAQETQYF.

The chain carries TRBV7-3 and TRBJ2-1. The CDR3 loop spans 16 amino acids. The germline CDR1 and CDR2 sequences are SGHTA and FQGTGA. This CDR3 reads CASSLTAGAPYNEQFF.